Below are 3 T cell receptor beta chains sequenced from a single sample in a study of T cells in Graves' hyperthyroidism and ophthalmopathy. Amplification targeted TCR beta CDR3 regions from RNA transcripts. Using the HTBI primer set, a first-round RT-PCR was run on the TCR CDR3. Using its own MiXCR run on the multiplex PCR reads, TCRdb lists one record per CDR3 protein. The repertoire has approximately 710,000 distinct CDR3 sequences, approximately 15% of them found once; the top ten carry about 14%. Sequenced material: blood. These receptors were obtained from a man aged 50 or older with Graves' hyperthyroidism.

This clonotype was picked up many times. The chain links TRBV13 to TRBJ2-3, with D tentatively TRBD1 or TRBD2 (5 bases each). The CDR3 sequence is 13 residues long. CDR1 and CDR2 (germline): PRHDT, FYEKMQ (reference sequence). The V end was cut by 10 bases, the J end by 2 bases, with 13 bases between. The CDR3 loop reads CAIRESNTDTQYF. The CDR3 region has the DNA TGTGCCATCAGGGAGAGTAACACAGATACGCAGTATTTT.

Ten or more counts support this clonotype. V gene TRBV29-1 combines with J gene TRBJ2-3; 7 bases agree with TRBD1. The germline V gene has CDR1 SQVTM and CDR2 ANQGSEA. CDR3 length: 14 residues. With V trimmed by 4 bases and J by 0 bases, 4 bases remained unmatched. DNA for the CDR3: TGCAGCGTTGGCCGGGACAGTAGCACAGATACGCAGTATTTT. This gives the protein CSVGRDSSTDTQYF.

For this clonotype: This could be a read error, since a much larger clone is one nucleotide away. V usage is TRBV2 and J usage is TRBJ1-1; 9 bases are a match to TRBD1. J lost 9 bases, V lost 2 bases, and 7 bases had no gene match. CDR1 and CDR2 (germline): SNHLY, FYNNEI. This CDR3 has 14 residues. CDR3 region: CASSEYPGTGKAFF. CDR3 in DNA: TGTGCCAGCAGTGAATACCCCGGGACAGGGAAAGCTTTCTTT.